This TCR beta chain was sequenced for a study of T cell responses to AZD1222 COVID-19 vaccine. For the study at large: Second-dose recipients at about 4 or about 12 weeks were treated as one pooled group.

Sequencing was performed with immunoSEQ multiplex PCR; in TCRdb, only in-frame clones are kept and a portion is missing. The sample lists about 88,000 clones; about 91% were seen once. Per germline, CDR1 SGHNT and CDR2 YENEEA. The V segment lost 5 bases and the J segment 0 bases; nucleotides outside the gene matches: 16. This CDR3 contains 19 residues. The source was peripheral blood, collected on day 0 of AZD1222 vaccination. The source of this sequence is an adult in good health. V and J are TRBV11-3 and TRBJ1-3; 7 bases are a match to TRBD1. The CDR3 reads CASSPRGGGGGSSGNTIYF. The DNA of the CDR3 is TGTGCCAGCAGCCCCCGGGGAGGGGGCGGAGGTAGCTCTGGAAACACCATATATTTT.